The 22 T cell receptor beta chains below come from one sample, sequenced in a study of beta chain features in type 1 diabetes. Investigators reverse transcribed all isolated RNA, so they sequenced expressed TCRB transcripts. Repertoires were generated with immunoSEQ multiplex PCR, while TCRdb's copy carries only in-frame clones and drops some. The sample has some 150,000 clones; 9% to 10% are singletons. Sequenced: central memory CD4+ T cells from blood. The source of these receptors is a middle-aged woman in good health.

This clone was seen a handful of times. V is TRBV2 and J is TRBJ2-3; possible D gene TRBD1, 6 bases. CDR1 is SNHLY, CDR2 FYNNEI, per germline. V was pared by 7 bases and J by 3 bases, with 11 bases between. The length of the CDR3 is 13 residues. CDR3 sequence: CASMGTGTDTQYF. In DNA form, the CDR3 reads TGTGCCAGCATGGGCACAGGGACAGATACGCAGTATTTT.

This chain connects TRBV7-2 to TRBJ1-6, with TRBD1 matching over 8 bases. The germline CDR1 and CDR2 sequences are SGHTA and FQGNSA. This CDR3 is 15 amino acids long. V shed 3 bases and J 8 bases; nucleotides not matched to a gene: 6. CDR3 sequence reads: CASSLTGARDSPLHF. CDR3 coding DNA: TGTGCCAGCAGCTTGACAGGGGCTAGGGATTCACCCCTCCACTTT.

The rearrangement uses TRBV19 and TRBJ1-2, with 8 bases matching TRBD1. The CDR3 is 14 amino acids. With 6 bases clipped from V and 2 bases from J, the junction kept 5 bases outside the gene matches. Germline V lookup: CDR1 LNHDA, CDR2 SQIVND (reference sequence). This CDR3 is CASRSGTGNYGYTF. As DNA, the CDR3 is TGTGCCAGTAGGTCCGGGACAGGCAACTATGGCTACACCTTC.

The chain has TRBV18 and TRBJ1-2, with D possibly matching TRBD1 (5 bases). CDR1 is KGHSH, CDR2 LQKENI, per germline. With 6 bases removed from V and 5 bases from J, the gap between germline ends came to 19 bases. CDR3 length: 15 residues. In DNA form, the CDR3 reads TGTGCCAGCTCCCGCGATCAGGGCGCAGAATATGGCTACACCTTC. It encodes CASSRDQGAEYGYTF.

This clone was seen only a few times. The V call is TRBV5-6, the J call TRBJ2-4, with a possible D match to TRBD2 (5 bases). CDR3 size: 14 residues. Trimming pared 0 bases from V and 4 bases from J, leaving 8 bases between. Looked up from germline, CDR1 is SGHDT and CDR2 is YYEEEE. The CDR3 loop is CASSLETGKNIQYF. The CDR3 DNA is TGTGCCAGCAGCTTGGAGACGGGAAAAAACATTCAGTACTTC.

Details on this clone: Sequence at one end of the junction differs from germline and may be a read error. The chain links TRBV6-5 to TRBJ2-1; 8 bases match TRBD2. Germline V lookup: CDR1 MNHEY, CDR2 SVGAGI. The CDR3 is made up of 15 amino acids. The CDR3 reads CASSHSGGVPNEQFF. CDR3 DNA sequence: TGTGCCAGCAGTCACTCCGGGGGGGTTCCCAATGAGCAGTTCTTC.

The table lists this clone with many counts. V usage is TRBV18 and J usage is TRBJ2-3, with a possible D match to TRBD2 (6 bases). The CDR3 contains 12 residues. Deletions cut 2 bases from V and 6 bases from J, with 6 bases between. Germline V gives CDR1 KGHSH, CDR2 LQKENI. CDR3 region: CASSPAGDTQYF. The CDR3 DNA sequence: TGTGCCAGCTCACCAGCGGGGGATACGCAGTATTTT.

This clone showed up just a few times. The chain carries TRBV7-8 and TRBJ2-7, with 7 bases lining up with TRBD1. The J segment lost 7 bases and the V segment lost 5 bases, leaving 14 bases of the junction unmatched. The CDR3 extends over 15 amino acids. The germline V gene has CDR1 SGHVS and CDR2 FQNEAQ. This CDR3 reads CASSDTGVGSGEQYF. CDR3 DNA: TGTGCCAGCAGCGATACAGGGGTGGGGTCGGGGGAGCAGTACTTC.

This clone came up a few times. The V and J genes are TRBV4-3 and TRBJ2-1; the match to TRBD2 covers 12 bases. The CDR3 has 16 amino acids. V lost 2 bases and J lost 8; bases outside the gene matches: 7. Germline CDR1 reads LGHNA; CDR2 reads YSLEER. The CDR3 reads CASSQQLAGGRDEQFF. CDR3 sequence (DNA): TGCGCCAGCAGCCAACAACTAGCGGGGGGCCGGGATGAGCAGTTCTTC.

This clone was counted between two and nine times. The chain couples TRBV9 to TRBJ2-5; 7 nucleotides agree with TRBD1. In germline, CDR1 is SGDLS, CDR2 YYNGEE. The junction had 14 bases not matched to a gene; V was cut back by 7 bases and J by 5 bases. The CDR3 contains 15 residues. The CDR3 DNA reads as TGTGCCAGCGGGACAGCGCCTCCCCCCATTGAGACCCAGTACTTC. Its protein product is CASGTAPPPIETQYF.

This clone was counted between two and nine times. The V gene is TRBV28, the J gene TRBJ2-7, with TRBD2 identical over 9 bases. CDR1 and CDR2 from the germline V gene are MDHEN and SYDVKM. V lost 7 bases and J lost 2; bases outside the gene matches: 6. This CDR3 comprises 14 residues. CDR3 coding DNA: TGTGCCAGCATGCTCAGCGGGGGGACCTACGAGCAGTACTTC. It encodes CASMLSGGTYEQYF.

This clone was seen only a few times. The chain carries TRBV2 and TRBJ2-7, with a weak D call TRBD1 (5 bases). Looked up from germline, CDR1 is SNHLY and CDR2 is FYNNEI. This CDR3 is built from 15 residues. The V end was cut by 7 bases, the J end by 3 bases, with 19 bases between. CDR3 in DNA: TGTGCCAGCACCCGAGTGATCGACAGCAACTACGAGCAGTACTTC. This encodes CASTRVIDSNYEQYF.

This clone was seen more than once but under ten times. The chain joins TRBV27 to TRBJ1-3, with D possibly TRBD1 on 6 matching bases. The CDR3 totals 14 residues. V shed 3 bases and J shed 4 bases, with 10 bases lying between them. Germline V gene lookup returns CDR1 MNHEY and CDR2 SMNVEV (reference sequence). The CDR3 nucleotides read TGTGCCAGCAGTTTGTCACAGGGAGGAAACACCATATATTTT. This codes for CASSLSQGGNTIYF.

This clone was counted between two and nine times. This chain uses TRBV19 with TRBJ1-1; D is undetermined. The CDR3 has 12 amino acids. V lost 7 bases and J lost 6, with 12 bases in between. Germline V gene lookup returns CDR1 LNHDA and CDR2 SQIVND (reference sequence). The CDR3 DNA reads TGTGCCAGTAACCGTCAAGGAGCTGAAGCTTTCTTT. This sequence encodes CASNRQGAEAFF.

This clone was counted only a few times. The CDR3 coding sequence is TGCAGCGCAGGGTTCGGCTACACCTTC. Translated, it gives CSAGFGYTF. This chain uses TRBV20-1 with TRBJ1-2; D is perhaps TRBD1 (5 bases). Germline-derived CDR1 and CDR2 are DFQATT and SNEGSKA (reference sequence). The length of the CDR3 is 9 residues.

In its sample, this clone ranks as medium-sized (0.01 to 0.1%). In DNA form, the CDR3 reads TGTGCCAGCAGTTATCATCTAGTGGAGACCCAGTACTTC. Its protein product is CASSYHLVETQYF. The rearrangement joins TRBV6-6 to TRBJ2-5; no clear D. Germline CDR1 MNHNY, CDR2 SVGAGI (reference sequence). V was clipped by 3 bases and J by 5 bases, with 10 bases between them. CDR3 length: 13 amino acids.

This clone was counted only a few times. DNA of the CDR3: TGCGCCAGCAGCTTCCGGACAGGAGACTCTGGGGCCAACGTCCTGACTTTC. It yields the protein CASSFRTGDSGANVLTF. This chain connects TRBV4-1 to TRBJ2-6; 7 bases match TRBD1. Germline lookup yields CDR1 MGHRA and CDR2 YSYEKL. The CDR3 is made up of 17 amino acids. Germline trimming cut 5 bases from V and 0 bases from J; bases unmatched to any gene: 7.

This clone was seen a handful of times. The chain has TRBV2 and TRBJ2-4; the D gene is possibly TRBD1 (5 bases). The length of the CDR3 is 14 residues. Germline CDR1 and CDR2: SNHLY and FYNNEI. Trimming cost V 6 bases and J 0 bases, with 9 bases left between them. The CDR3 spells CASRDTVAKNIQYF. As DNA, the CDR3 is TGTGCCAGCAGGGACACAGTAGCCAAAAACATTCAGTACTTC. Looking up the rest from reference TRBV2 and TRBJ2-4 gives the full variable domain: EPEVTQTPSHQVTQMGQEVILRCVPISNHLYFYWYRQILGQKVEFLVSFYNNEISEKSEIFDDQFSVERPDGSNFTLKIRSTKLEDSAMYFCASRDTVAKNIQYFGAGTRLSVL.

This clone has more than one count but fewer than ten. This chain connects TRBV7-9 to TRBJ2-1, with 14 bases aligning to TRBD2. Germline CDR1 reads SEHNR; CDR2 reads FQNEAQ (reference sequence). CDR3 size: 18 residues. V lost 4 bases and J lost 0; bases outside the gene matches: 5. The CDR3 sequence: CASSYGTSGGLSYNEQFF. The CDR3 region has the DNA TGTGCCAGCAGCTATGGGACTAGCGGGGGCCTCTCCTACAATGAGCAGTTCTTC.

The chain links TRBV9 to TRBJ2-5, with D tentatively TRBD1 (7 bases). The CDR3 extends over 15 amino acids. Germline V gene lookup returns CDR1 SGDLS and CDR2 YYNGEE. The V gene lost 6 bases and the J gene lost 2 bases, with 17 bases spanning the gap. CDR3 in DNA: TGTGCCAGCACCATCGGGGGACAGTTGCAAGAGACCCAGTACTTC. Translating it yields CASTIGGQLQETQYF. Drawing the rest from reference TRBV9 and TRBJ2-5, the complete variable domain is DSGVTQTPKHLITATGQRVTLRCSPRSGDLSVYWYQQSLDQGLQFLIQYYNGEERAKGNILERFSAQQFPDLHSELNLSSLELGDSALYFCASTIGGQLQETQYFGPGTRLLVL.

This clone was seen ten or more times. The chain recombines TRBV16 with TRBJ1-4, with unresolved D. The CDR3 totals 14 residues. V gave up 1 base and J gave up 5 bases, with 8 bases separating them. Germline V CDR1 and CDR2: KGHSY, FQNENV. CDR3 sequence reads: CASSQFAENEKLFF. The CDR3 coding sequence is TGTGCCAGCAGCCAATTCGCGGAGAATGAAAAACTGTTTTTT.

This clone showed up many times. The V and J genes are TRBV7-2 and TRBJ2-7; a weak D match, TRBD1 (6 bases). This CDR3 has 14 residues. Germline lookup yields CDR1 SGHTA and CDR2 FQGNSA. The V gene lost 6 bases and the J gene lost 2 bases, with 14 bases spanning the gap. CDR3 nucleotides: TGTGCCAGCAGGCAGGACAGTACCACCTACGAGCAGTACTTC. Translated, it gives CASRQDSTTYEQYF.